Following are 6 T cell receptor beta chains from one sample sequenced in a study of blood T cell repertoires in COVID-19. Only in-frame clones appear in the TCRdb table, and some are missing; sequencing was by immunoSEQ multiplex PCR. The table records about 160,000 clones, roughly 80% of them present only once. Sequenced material: PBMCs or T cells enriched from blood (not recorded which). The receptors originated from a woman aged 60-75 years who had recovered from COVID-19.

This chain links TRBV27 with TRBJ1-5; D unresolved. The CDR3 extends over 17 amino acids. Trimming removed 4 bases at V and 0 bases at J, with 16 bases between. Germline lookup yields CDR1 MNHEY and CDR2 SMNVEV (reference sequence). CDR3 coding DNA: TGTGCCAGCAGTTACGCATCCGGTCCCGATAGCAATCAGCCCCAGCATTTT. Translation: CASSYASGPDSNQPQHF.

V is TRBV6-1 and J is TRBJ1-2; TRBD1 agrees at 9 bases. Germline loops: CDR1 MNHNS, CDR2 SASEGT. This CDR3 has 15 residues. V shed 3 bases and J 0 bases; nucleotides not matched to a gene: 2. This chain's CDR3 is CASSDRDRANYGYTF. The CDR3 region has the DNA TGTGCCAGCAGTGACCGGGACAGGGCTAACTATGGCTACACCTTC.

This chain links TRBV7-2 with TRBJ2-7; TRBD2 is a possible D gene (6 bases). The CDR3 extends over 15 amino acids. Germline assignment: CDR1 SGHTA and CDR2 FQGNSA. V was trimmed by 5 bases and J by 4 bases, leaving 18 bases between them. CDR3 DNA sequence: TGTGCCAGCAGCCCCGACCCGGGACTGAAATACGAGCAGTACTTC. It is translated as CASSPDPGLKYEQYF.

V and J are TRBV7-2 and TRBJ2-5; D perhaps matches TRBD2 (5 bases). V shed 1 base and J shed 5 bases, with 17 bases lying between them. Germline V lookup: CDR1 SGHTA, CDR2 FQGNSA. CDR3 length equals 16 residues. The CDR3 nucleotides are TGTGCCAGCAGCTTAGACCCGGTAGGAGGCCGGGAGACCCAGTACTTC. Amino acid sequence: CASSLDPVGGRETQYF.

This clone was recorded once. Sequence at one end of the junction differs from germline and may be a read error. This chain connects TRBV6-5 to TRBJ1-2; tentative D call: TRBD1 (6 bases). CDR3 size: 15 residues. CDR1 and CDR2 (germline): MNHEY, SVGAGI. This chain's CDR3 is CASSYSTGASGTLYF. CDR3 nucleotides: TGTGCCAGCAGTTACTCAACCGGCGCTTCCGGGACATTGTACTTC.

This clone was observed a handful of times. The chain carries TRBV3-1 (or the pseudogene TRBV3-2) and TRBJ1-2, with D unresolved. Per germline, CDR1 LGHDT and CDR2 YNNKEL (reference sequence). The length of the CDR3 is 14 residues. V was pared by 0 bases and J by 8 bases, with 13 bases between. The CDR3 loop is CASSQDLRSWGYTF. Here the CDR3 DNA reads TGTGCCAGCAGCCAAGATCTCAGGTCTTGGGGCTACACCTTC.